This T cell receptor (beta chain) was recorded in a study of shared clonotypes between healthy human individuals. Findings and caveats of the study: For naive CD4 cells, around 5% of clonotypes were shared across a handful of donors.

CDR1 and CDR2 from the germline V gene are MNHEY and SMNVEV (reference sequence). The CDR3 loop spans 17 amino acids. J was trimmed by 7 bases and V by 5 bases; bases with no gene match: 16. Naive CD8 isolation took CD45RO-negative cells positively selected for CCR7 and excluded terminally differentiated effector memory CD45RA+ cells. The donors, all of them Caucasian adults, lived in Nashville, Tennessee. Assay: immunoSEQ multiplex PCR; the TCRdb copy retains only in-frame clones and omits some. The sample holds approximately 2,000,000 clones, roughly 95% seen once. About this clone: The antigen is unknown.

The TCR sequence derives from a man younger than 35 in good health. Some clones in this sample may be carry-over from other donors' samples. The V call is TRBV27, the J call TRBJ2-2, with TRBD2 matching 7 bases. Sequenced: naive CD8+ T cells from PBMCs. CDR3 in DNA: TGTGCCAGCAGTCACCAGATGAGGACTAGTATCATCGGGGAGCTGTTTTTT. Its translation is CASSHQMRTSIIGELFF.